The rows below give T cell receptor beta chains drawn from one sample of a study of OX40 agonist ivuxolimab in advanced cancers. The table came from immunoSEQ multiplex PCR; TCRdb's copy has only in-frame clones and leaves some out. This table holds some 68,000 clones, 75% to 90% found once. The sequenced sample was CD4+ or CD8+ T cells sorted from blood, obtained in a trial of the OX40 agonist ivuxolimab. Receptors originate from an adult with an advanced solid tumor such as melanoma, head and neck, liver or kidney cancer. Each CDR3 is given with its conserved first and last residue. D genes are given only for firm matches. Rows may omit the clone size; those that give it use once, few, many or a size class.

clone_size: NA; d_call: NA; j_call: TRBJ2-3; v_call: TRBV28; cdr3_nt: TGTGCCAGCAGTTGGGCATCAACAGACACAGATACGCAGTATTTT; cdr3_aa: CASSWASTDTDTQYF
clone_size: NA; d_call: TRBD1; j_call: TRBJ1-1; v_call: TRBV7-2; cdr3_nt: TGTGCCAGCAGCTTATACAGGGGGGACACTGAAGCTTTCTTT; cdr3_aa: CASSLYRGDTEAFF
clone_size: NA; d_call: TRBD1; j_call: TRBJ1-3; v_call: TRBV6-1; cdr3_nt: TGTGCCAGCAGTGAAGGTGGACAGGGGATAAACACCATATATTTT; cdr3_aa: CASSEGGQGINTIYF
clone_size: NA; d_call: NA; j_call: TRBJ1-4; v_call: TRBV4-1; cdr3_nt: TGCGCCAGCAGCCAAGATGACCCTTTGAAGGTTGCAACTAATGAAAAACTGTTTTTT; cdr3_aa: CASSQDDPLKVATNEKLFF
clone_size: NA; d_call: TRBD1; j_call: TRBJ1-5; v_call: TRBV18; cdr3_nt: TGTGCCAGCTCACCAGAGGGGGCTCTGGGCAATCAGCCCCAGCATTTT; cdr3_aa: CASSPEGALGNQPQHF
clone_size: NA; d_call: TRBD1; j_call: TRBJ2-2; v_call: TRBV5-1; cdr3_nt: TGCGCCAGCAGCCCTATCGTCAGGGGGCGGACCGGGGAGCTGTTTTTT; cdr3_aa: CASSPIVRGRTGELFF
clone_size: once; d_call: NA; j_call: TRBJ2-7; v_call: TRBV7-2; cdr3_nt: TGTGCCAGCAGCCCGGAACCGGGGAGGTACGAGCAGTACTTC; cdr3_aa: CASSPEPGRYEQYF
clone_size: NA; d_call: NA; j_call: TRBJ2-7; v_call: TRBV2; cdr3_nt: TGTGCCAGCAGCAGGGACTCCTACGAGCAGTACTTC; cdr3_aa: CASSRDSYEQYF
clone_size: NA; d_call: TRBD2; j_call: TRBJ2-3; v_call: TRBV4-1; cdr3_nt: TGCGCCAGCAGCCATCCCAACATACCGCGGGGGGGCGAGGCAGATACGCAGTATTTT; cdr3_aa: CASSHPNIPRGGEADTQYF
clone_size: NA; d_call: NA; j_call: TRBJ1-1; v_call: TRBV5-1; cdr3_nt: TGCGCCAGCAGCTTCGGGGGTGGAACTGAAGCTTTCTTT; cdr3_aa: CASSFGGGTEAFF
clone_size: NA; d_call: NA; j_call: TRBJ1-1; v_call: TRBV6-1; cdr3_nt: TGTGCCAGCAGCGACGACCCCCAGAAAGCTTTCTTT; cdr3_aa: CASSDDPQKAFF
clone_size: once; d_call: NA; j_call: TRBJ2-7; v_call: TRBV10-3; cdr3_nt: TGTGCCATCAGCCCAGGAGACCGCGCCTCCTACGAGCAGTACTTC; cdr3_aa: CAISPGDRASYEQYF
clone_size: few; d_call: NA; j_call: TRBJ1-2; v_call: TRBV5-1; cdr3_nt: TGCGCCAGCACCCAAACGTGGGGGGACTATGGCTACACCTTC; cdr3_aa: CASTQTWGDYGYTF
clone_size: NA; d_call: TRBD1; j_call: TRBJ1-1; v_call: TRBV4-1; cdr3_nt: TGCGCCAGCAGCTTGCCAAAAGGGGGCCGAGACTGGGACACTGAAGCTTTCTTT; cdr3_aa: CASSLPKGGRDWDTEAFF
clone_size: NA; d_call: NA; j_call: TRBJ2-1; v_call: TRBV6-6; cdr3_nt: TGTGCCAGCAGACCACAGGGGAGGGAGAAGTTCTTC; cdr3_aa: CASRPQGREKFF
clone_size: NA; d_call: NA; j_call: TRBJ2-1; v_call: TRBV11-3; cdr3_nt: TGTGCCAGCACCCCGGACGGCCTAAACAATGAGCAGTTCTTC; cdr3_aa: CASTPDGLNNEQFF
clone_size: few; d_call: NA; j_call: TRBJ1-5; v_call: TRBV7-2; cdr3_nt: TGTGCCAGCAGCGAGAGTGAGGGGGCCCAGCATTTT; cdr3_aa: CASSESEGAQHF
clone_size: NA; d_call: NA; j_call: TRBJ2-5; v_call: TRBV7-9; cdr3_nt: TGTGCCAGCAGCTCTCAAGAGACCCAGTACTTC; cdr3_aa: CASSSQETQYF
clone_size: NA; d_call: TRBD1; j_call: TRBJ2-7; v_call: TRBV29-1; cdr3_nt: TGCAGCGCCGGAACAGGGGCGTCCGTGCAGTACTTC; cdr3_aa: CSAGTGASVQYF
clone_size: NA; d_call: TRBD1; j_call: TRBJ2-7; v_call: TRBV7-2; cdr3_nt: TGTGCCAGCAGCTTAGAGAGGGGGACAGGCCTCTACTTC; cdr3_aa: CASSLERGTGLYF
clone_size: NA; d_call: TRBD2; j_call: TRBJ2-1; v_call: TRBV29-1; cdr3_nt: TGCAGCGTTGAGACTAGCGGGGCCCTTAGGGATGAGCAGTTCTTC; cdr3_aa: CSVETSGALRDEQFF
clone_size: NA; d_call: NA; j_call: TRBJ1-4; v_call: TRBV2; cdr3_nt: TGTGCCAGCAATAGGGCCCTAAATGAAAAACTGTTTTTT; cdr3_aa: CASNRALNEKLFF
clone_size: NA; d_call: NA; j_call: TRBJ1-2; v_call: TRBV6-5; cdr3_nt: TGTGCCAGCAGTTACTCTGGCTATGGCTACACCTTC; cdr3_aa: CASSYSGYGYTF
clone_size: NA; d_call: NA; j_call: TRBJ1-2; v_call: TRBV5-1; cdr3_nt: TGCGCCAGCAGCTTGTCAGGCAGGGGCCTATTGGAGGGCTACACCTTC; cdr3_aa: CASSLSGRGLLEGYTF
clone_size: NA; d_call: NA; j_call: TRBJ2-7; v_call: TRBV4-1; cdr3_nt: TGCGCCAGCAGCCAAGGATACCCCCGGGACACCGGGGGGGAGCAGTACTTC; cdr3_aa: CASSQGYPRDTGGEQYF
clone_size: NA; d_call: TRBD2; j_call: TRBJ2-3; v_call: TRBV29-1; cdr3_nt: TGCAGCGTTGACCGATTAGCGGGGGGGTCTGGCACAGATACGCAGTATTTT; cdr3_aa: CSVDRLAGGSGTDTQYF
clone_size: NA; d_call: NA; j_call: TRBJ1-3; v_call: TRBV28; cdr3_nt: TGTGCCAGCAGCCCCGGACAGAAAAACACCATATATTTT; cdr3_aa: CASSPGQKNTIYF
clone_size: NA; d_call: NA; j_call: TRBJ2-7; v_call: TRBV4-1; cdr3_nt: TGCGCCAGCAGCCAACAGGGGACCTACGAGCAGTACTTC; cdr3_aa: CASSQQGTYEQYF
clone_size: NA; d_call: NA; j_call: TRBJ1-5; v_call: TRBV15; cdr3_nt: TGTGCCACCGGCCCCGGGGGATGGAATCAGCCCCAGCATTTT; cdr3_aa: CATGPGGWNQPQHF
clone_size: NA; d_call: TRBD2; j_call: TRBJ2-7; v_call: TRBV6-5; cdr3_nt: TGTGCCAGCAGTTACGGACTAGCGGGAACCTACGAGCAGTACTTC; cdr3_aa: CASSYGLAGTYEQYF
clone_size: NA; d_call: TRBD1; j_call: TRBJ2-7; v_call: TRBV28; cdr3_nt: TGTGCCAGCAGCGAGGGACAGGGGACGTACGAGCAGCACTTC; cdr3_aa: CASSEGQGTYEQHF
clone_size: NA; d_call: NA; j_call: TRBJ2-4; v_call: TRBV2; cdr3_nt: TGTGCCAGCAGGGGCGACAGCGGGCGAGGGGGAACCTACTTC; cdr3_aa: CASRGDSGRGGTYF
clone_size: NA; d_call: NA; j_call: TRBJ1-3; v_call: TRBV19; cdr3_nt: TGTGCCAGTTACGGACAGAGAAAAGGAAACACCATATATTTT; cdr3_aa: CASYGQRKGNTIYF
clone_size: NA; d_call: NA; j_call: TRBJ1-5; v_call: TRBV5-1; cdr3_nt: TGCGCCAGCCGCCTTGACGGCCTTAGCAATCAGCCCCAGCATTTT; cdr3_aa: CASRLDGLSNQPQHF
clone_size: few; d_call: NA; j_call: TRBJ2-1; v_call: TRBV2; cdr3_nt: TGTGCCAGCAGTGAGATTGTGTTCCGCGGTAGCGATGAGCAGTTCTTC; cdr3_aa: CASSEIVFRGSDEQFF
clone_size: NA; d_call: TRBD1; j_call: TRBJ2-2; v_call: TRBV5-4; cdr3_nt: TGTGCCAGCAGCTTGAGGACAGGGAGGCCCGGGGAGCTGTTTTTT; cdr3_aa: CASSLRTGRPGELFF
clone_size: NA; d_call: TRBD1; j_call: TRBJ2-5; v_call: TRBV6-5; cdr3_nt: TGTGCCAGCAGCTCCCCAGGGGGCCGGGAGACCCAGTACTTC; cdr3_aa: CASSSPGGRETQYF
clone_size: NA; d_call: NA; j_call: TRBJ1-1; v_call: TRBV25-1; cdr3_nt: TGTGCCAGCAGTCCCAGGCGGGGCGGGAACACTGAAGCTTTCTTT; cdr3_aa: CASSPRRGGNTEAFF
clone_size: NA; d_call: NA; j_call: TRBJ2-7; v_call: TRBV6-1; cdr3_nt: TGTGCCAGCAGTGCGGGGATACACCTCCGCGAGCAGTACTTC; cdr3_aa: CASSAGIHLREQYF
clone_size: NA; d_call: NA; j_call: TRBJ2-7; v_call: TRBV28; cdr3_nt: TGTGCCAGCAGTTCGTACTACGAGCAGTACTTC; cdr3_aa: CASSSYYEQYF
clone_size: NA; d_call: TRBD1; j_call: TRBJ2-7; v_call: TRBV7-6; cdr3_nt: TGTGCCAGCAGCCTACGACAGGGATCCTACGAGCAGTACTTC; cdr3_aa: CASSLRQGSYEQYF
clone_size: NA; d_call: TRBD2; j_call: TRBJ2-1; v_call: TRBV10-2; cdr3_nt: TGCGCCAGCCGCGGACTAGCGGGAGCGGGCGATGAGCAGTTCTTC; cdr3_aa: CASRGLAGAGDEQFF
clone_size: NA; d_call: TRBD1; j_call: TRBJ1-4; v_call: TRBV10-3; cdr3_nt: TGTGCCATCAGCTACTCCGGGACAGCGGATGAAAAACTGTTTTTT; cdr3_aa: CAISYSGTADEKLFF
clone_size: once; d_call: NA; j_call: TRBJ1-2; v_call: TRBV5-1; cdr3_nt: TGCGCCAGCAGCTCCGGGACCTTATGGAATGGCTACACCTTC; cdr3_aa: CASSSGTLWNGYTF
clone_size: NA; d_call: NA; j_call: TRBJ2-5; v_call: TRBV5-6; cdr3_nt: TGTGCCAGCACCTATAAGGGAGAGACCCAGTACTTC; cdr3_aa: CASTYKGETQYF
clone_size: NA; d_call: NA; j_call: TRBJ1-5; v_call: TRBV2; cdr3_nt: TGTGCCAGCAGTGTGGAGGGGAGCAATCAGCCCCAGCATTTT; cdr3_aa: CASSVEGSNQPQHF
clone_size: NA; d_call: NA; j_call: TRBJ2-1; v_call: TRBV7-2; cdr3_nt: TGTGCCAGCAGCTTAAGAGCGGGTAGCTCCTACAATGAGCAGTTCTTC; cdr3_aa: CASSLRAGSSYNEQFF
clone_size: NA; d_call: TRBD1; j_call: TRBJ2-1; v_call: TRBV5-4; cdr3_nt: TGTGCCAGCAGCTTGGGGGGGACAGGGGACAATGAGCAGTTCTTC; cdr3_aa: CASSLGGTGDNEQFF
clone_size: NA; d_call: TRBD1; j_call: TRBJ2-1; v_call: TRBV5-1; cdr3_nt: TGCGCCAGCAGCTTGATGGCAGGGGGAACCTACAATGAGCAGTTCTTC; cdr3_aa: CASSLMAGGTYNEQFF
clone_size: NA; d_call: TRBD2; j_call: TRBJ2-1; v_call: TRBV4-2; cdr3_nt: TGTGCCAGCAGCCAATTTGTGAGAAGCGGGAGTGGTCATCGGATTAGTGAGCAGTTCTTC; cdr3_aa: CASSQFVRSGSGHRISEQFF
clone_size: NA; d_call: TRBD2; j_call: TRBJ2-1; v_call: TRBV5-5; cdr3_nt: TGTGCCAGCAGTCCGACTAGCGGAAGGTCCTACAATGAGCAGTTCTTC; cdr3_aa: CASSPTSGRSYNEQFF
clone_size: NA; d_call: NA; j_call: TRBJ2-1; v_call: TRBV9; cdr3_nt: TGTGCCAGCAGCGTAGCACCAAACTCCTACAATGAGCAGTTCTTC; cdr3_aa: CASSVAPNSYNEQFF
clone_size: NA; d_call: TRBD1; j_call: TRBJ2-7; v_call: TRBV28; cdr3_nt: TGTGCCAGCAGTCCCCCGGGACAGGGATCCTACGAGCAGTACTTC; cdr3_aa: CASSPPGQGSYEQYF
clone_size: NA; d_call: TRBD2; j_call: TRBJ2-1; v_call: TRBV7-3; cdr3_nt: TGTGCCAGCAGCAAGCGGGAAGGTGAGCAGTTCTTC; cdr3_aa: CASSKREGEQFF
clone_size: NA; d_call: TRBD1; j_call: TRBJ1-1; v_call: TRBV5-1; cdr3_nt: TGCGCCAGCAGTCCCCTTAAGACAGGGCGGACTGAAGCTTTCTTT; cdr3_aa: CASSPLKTGRTEAFF